The 9 T cell receptor beta chains below all came from one sample that was sequenced in a study of blood T cell repertoires in COVID-19 (dated by TCRdb to the early 2020s). The library was generated by the immunoSEQ multiplex PCR assay. TCRdb provides this immuneACCESS table in a form limited to in-frame rearrangements. Some clones are lacking; in checked studies, under half of them reflect an unresolved V gene, and why the rest are absent is not known. The sample records 250,000 to 400,000 clones, 88% of which are singletons. The biggest ten clones account for approximately 1.8% of the sample. Specimen: peripheral blood. Receptors were obtained from a woman in her 30s with COVID-19, enrolled during active disease.

V gene TRBV3-1 (or the pseudogene TRBV3-2) combines with J gene TRBJ2-3; D gene unclear. Between the trimmed V and J ends, which lost 4 bases and 5 bases, there was a span of 13 bases. The CDR3 consists of 14 residues. CDR1 is LGHDT and CDR2 is YNNKEL in the germline V gene (reference sequence). In DNA form, the CDR3 reads TGTGCCAGCAGCCGAGGCTCCCCCGGAGATACGCAGTATTTT. Residues: CASSRGSPGDTQYF.

The chain combines TRBV13 with TRBJ2-2, with D possibly matching TRBD1 (6 bases). The CDR3 consists of 15 residues. From germline, CDR1 is PRHDT and CDR2 FYEKMQ (reference sequence). V gave up 8 bases and J gave up 6 bases, with 19 bases separating them. CDR3 DNA sequence: TGTGCCAGCGGGTCAGGGACATCTGTTTCCGGGGAGCTGTTTTTT. Translating gives CASGSGTSVSGELFF. The variable domain in full, with the rest retrieved from reference TRBV13 and TRBJ2-2, is AAGVIQSPRHLIKEKRETATLKCYPIPRHDTVYWYQQGPGQDPQFLISFYEKMQSDKGSIPDRFSAQQFSDYHSELNMSSLELGDSALYFCASGSGTSVSGELFFGEGSRLTVL.

This chain connects TRBV7-6 to TRBJ1-2, with D possibly TRBD1 on 6 matching bases. Trimming stripped 5 bases from V and 0 bases from J, with 13 bases between. Looked up from germline, CDR1 is SGHVS and CDR2 is FNYEAQ. The CDR3 has 15 residues. DNA of the CDR3: TGTGCCAGCAGCGATCAGGGGTTTGCTAACTATGGCTACACCTTC. This codes for CASSDQGFANYGYTF.

This clone has just a few counts. The rearrangement joins TRBV5-6 to TRBJ1-2; D unclear. This CDR3 has 17 amino acids. The germline V gene has CDR1 SGHDT and CDR2 YYEEEE. Trimming removed 0 bases at V and 0 bases at J, with 15 bases between. The CDR3 region is CASSLAGVPGSNYGYTF. The CDR3 DNA follows: TGTGCCAGCAGCTTGGCGGGCGTCCCGGGGTCTAACTATGGCTACACCTTC.

The chain is built from TRBV4-1 and TRBJ2-7; tentative D call: TRBD1 (6 bases). Germline CDR1 is MGHRA and CDR2 is YSYEKL. The CDR3 is 16 amino acids. Trimming took 2 bases from V and 5 from J, leaving 19 bases between them. CDR3: CASSQLITGNAHEQYF. The CDR3 coding sequence is TGCGCCAGCAGCCAACTAATTACAGGGAATGCTCACGAGCAGTACTTC.

A single count supports this clone. This chain links TRBV6-5 with TRBJ1-5; D gene uncertain. The germline V and J ends were trimmed by 0 bases and 4 bases, with 10 bases remaining between them. CDR3 length: 15 amino acids. Germline CDR1 is MNHEY and CDR2 is SVGAGI. CDR3 in amino acids: CASSYSGSANQPQHF. The CDR3 nucleotides read TGTGCCAGCAGTTACTCCGGGTCTGCGAATCAGCCCCAGCATTTT.

The gene calls are TRBV13 and TRBJ2-5; D not resolved. V was pared by 2 bases and J by 3 bases, with 13 bases between. Germline CDR1 PRHDT, CDR2 FYEKMQ (reference sequence). The CDR3 length is 15 residues. Here the CDR3 reads CASSLRQVKEETQYF. The DNA for the CDR3 is TGTGCCAGCAGCTTACGCCAGGTCAAAGAAGAGACCCAGTACTTC.

The rearrangement links TRBV2 to TRBJ2-5, with D uncertain. The germline gives CDR1 SNHLY, CDR2 FYNNEI. This CDR3 spans 11 amino acids. Trimming pared 6 bases from V and 5 bases from J, leaving 7 bases between. The CDR3 sequence: CASSPRETQYF. CDR3 in DNA: TGTGCCAGCAGCCCACGGGAGACCCAGTACTTC.

In the case of this clone: This sample includes further DNA sequences coding for the same CDR3. This chain connects TRBV6-2 or TRBV6-3 to TRBJ1-5; D unresolved. V dropped 2 bases and J dropped 4 bases, with 9 bases sitting between them. Germline V gene lookup returns CDR1 MNHEY and CDR2 SVGEGT. The CDR3 extends over 14 amino acids. The CDR3 nucleotides are TGTGCCAGCAGTTACGTAAGAGGAAATCAGCCCCAGCATTTT. It codes for CASSYVRGNQPQHF.